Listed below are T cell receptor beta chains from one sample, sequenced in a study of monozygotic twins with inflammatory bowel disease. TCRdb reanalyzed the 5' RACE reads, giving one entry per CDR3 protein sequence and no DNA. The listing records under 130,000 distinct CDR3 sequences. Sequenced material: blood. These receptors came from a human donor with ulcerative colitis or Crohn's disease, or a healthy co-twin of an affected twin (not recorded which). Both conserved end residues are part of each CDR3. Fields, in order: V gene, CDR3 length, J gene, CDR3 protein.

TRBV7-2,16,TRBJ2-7,CASSLALGAGPYEQYF
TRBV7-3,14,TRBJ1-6,CASSLMAGNSPLHF
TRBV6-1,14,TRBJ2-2,CASSTDGNTGELFF
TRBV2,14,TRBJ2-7,CASTNPTSSYEQYF
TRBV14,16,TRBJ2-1,CASSPDDLGHYNEQFF
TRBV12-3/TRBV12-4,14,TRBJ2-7,CASKQATASYEQYF
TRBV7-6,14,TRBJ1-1,CASSSYAQQGEAFF
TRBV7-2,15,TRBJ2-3,CASRLAGHNTDTQYF
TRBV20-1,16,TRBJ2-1,CSARHLAGETYNEQFF
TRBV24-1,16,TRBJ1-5,CATSDSGQGTYQPQHF
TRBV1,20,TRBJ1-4,CTSPQTTGLSWARALEKLFF
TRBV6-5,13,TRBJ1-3,CASREPGGNTIYF
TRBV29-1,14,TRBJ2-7,CSVEDRGGRNEQYF
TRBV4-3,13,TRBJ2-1,CASSQDLTSGGFF
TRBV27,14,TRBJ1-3,CASSLRGTGNTIYF
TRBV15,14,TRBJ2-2,CATSRQGSGGELFF
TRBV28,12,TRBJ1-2,CASSVVNYGYTF
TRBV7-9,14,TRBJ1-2,CASSRGAANYGYTF
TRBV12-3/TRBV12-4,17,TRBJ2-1,CASRGRTGYSSYNEQFF
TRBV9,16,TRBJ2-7,CASSVDGGPQSSEQYF
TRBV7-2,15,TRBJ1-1,CASSSPGRMNTEAFF
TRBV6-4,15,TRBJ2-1,CASSASGRAYNEQFF
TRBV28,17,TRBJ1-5,CASSLRTGTKIIKPQHF
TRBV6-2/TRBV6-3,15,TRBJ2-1,CASRPTGSSYNEQFF
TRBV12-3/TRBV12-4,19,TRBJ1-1,CASSHRGFLSRNLNTEAFF
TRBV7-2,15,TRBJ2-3,CASGTRGAVTDTQYF
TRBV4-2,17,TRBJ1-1,CASSQRGQGAKNTEAFF
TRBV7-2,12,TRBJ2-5,CASSELRGTQYF
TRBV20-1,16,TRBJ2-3,CSARGWAGGPADTQYF
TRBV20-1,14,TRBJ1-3,CSARNRISGNTIYF
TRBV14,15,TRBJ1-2,CASSQEQGFGYGYTF
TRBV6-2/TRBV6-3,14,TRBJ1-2,CASSYRRPNYGYTF
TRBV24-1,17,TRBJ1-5,CPTPDRSAMNSNQPQYF
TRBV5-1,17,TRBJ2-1,CASSLAPGTSGINEQFF
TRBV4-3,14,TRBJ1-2,CASSQDRAGDGYTF
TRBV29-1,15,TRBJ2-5,CSAESSGRAGGTQYF
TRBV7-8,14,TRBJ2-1,CASSLDRGQGEQFF
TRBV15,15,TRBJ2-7,CATSTDPREHYEQYF
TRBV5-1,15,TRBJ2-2,CASSLEAADTGELFF
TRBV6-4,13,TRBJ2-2,CASSETNTGELFF
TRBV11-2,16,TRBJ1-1,CASRGGLRQGRTEAFF
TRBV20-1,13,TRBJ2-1,CSAGATTYNEQFF
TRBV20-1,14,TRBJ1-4,CSARKTATNEKLFF
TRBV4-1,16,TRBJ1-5,CASRPGGGRSNQPQHF
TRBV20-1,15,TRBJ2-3,CSAQGLAEYTDTQYF
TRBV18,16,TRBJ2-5,CASSPWSSGMGETQYF
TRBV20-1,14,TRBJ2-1,CSARPSGIGNEQFF
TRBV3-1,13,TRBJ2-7,CASSPGPSYEQYF
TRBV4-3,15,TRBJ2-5,CASSHGRTGLETQYF
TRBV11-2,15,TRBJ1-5,CASSPSGGSNQPQHF
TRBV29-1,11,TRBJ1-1,CSVTVNTEAFF